What follows is one T cell receptor beta chain and its context. The sample is drawn from a study of CD8+ T cells in alopecia areata. There are 14 residues in the CDR3. Germline-derived CDR1 and CDR2 are SGHRS and YFSETQ. Trimming stripped 8 bases from V and 4 bases from J, with 17 bases between. Extracted from the samples, RNA was reverse transcribed into cDNA to serve as the sequencing template. Sequenced by immunoSEQ multiplex PCR; TCRdb stores in-frame clones only, minus some. The sample has 150,000 to 200,000 clones; 59% are singletons. The J gene is TRBJ2-3, the V gene TRBV5-1; weak D call: TRBD2 (7 bases). The TCR originated in a human donor with alopecia areata. This material consisted of CD4+ T cells sorted from blood, taken at week 0. CDR3 nucleotide sequence: TGCGCCAGGATGGAGGGGGAGGGCCCAGATACGCAGTATTTT. Its translation is CARMEGEGPDTQYF.